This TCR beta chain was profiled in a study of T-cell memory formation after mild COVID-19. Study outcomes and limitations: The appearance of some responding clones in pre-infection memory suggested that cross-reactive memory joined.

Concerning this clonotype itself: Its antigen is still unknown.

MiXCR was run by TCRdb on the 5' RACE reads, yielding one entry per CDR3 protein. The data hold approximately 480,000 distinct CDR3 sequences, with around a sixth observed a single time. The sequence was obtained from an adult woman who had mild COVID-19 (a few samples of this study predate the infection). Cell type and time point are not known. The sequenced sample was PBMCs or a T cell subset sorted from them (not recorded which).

CDR3 in DNA: TGTGCCAGCAGTTTACTCGGGATTGAGCAGTTCTTC. Protein product: CASSLLGIEQFF. The chain combines TRBV6-5 with TRBJ2-1, with D possibly TRBD2 on 5 matching bases. This CDR3 region has 12 residues. The germline V and J ends were trimmed by 4 bases and 9 bases, with 10 bases remaining between them. Germline assignment: CDR1 MNHEY and CDR2 SVGAGI.